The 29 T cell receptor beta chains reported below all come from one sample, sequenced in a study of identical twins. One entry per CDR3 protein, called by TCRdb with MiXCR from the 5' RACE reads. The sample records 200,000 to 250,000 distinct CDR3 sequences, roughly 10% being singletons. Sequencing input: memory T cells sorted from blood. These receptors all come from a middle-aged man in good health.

CDR3 DNA: TGCAGTGCTAGAGGGCGCGGAGGGGTCGAGCAGTACTTC. It codes for CSARGRGGVEQYF. V and J are TRBV20-1 and TRBJ2-7; D perhaps matches TRBD2 (6 bases). The CDR3 loop spans 13 amino acids. Germline V gene lookup returns CDR1 DFQATT and CDR2 SNEGSKA (reference sequence). The V gene lost 1 base and the J gene lost 6 bases, with 13 bases spanning the gap.

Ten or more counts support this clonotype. The DNA for the CDR3 is TGTGCCAGCGGAGCGATAGTTACTTTCTTT. Translating gives CASGAIVTFF. The chain uses TRBV25-1 and TRBJ1-1; no clear D gene. Trimming took 8 bases from V and 12 from J, leaving 13 bases between them. CDR1 is MGHDK, CDR2 SYGVNS, per germline. The CDR3 length is 10 residues.

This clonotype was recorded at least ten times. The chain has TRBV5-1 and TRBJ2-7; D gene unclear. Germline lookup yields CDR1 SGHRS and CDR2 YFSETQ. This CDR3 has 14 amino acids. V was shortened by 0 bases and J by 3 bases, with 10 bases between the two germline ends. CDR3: CASSLAGTLYEQYF. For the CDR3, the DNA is TGCGCCAGCAGCTTGGCTGGAACACTCTACGAGCAGTACTTC.

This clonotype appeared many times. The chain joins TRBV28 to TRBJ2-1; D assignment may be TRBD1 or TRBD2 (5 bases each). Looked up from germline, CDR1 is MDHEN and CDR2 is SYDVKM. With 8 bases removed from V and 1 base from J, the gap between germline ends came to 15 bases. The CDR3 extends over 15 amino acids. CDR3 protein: CASLLRDVSYNEQFF. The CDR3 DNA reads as TGTGCCAGCCTCCTTAGGGACGTATCCTACAATGAGCAGTTCTTC.

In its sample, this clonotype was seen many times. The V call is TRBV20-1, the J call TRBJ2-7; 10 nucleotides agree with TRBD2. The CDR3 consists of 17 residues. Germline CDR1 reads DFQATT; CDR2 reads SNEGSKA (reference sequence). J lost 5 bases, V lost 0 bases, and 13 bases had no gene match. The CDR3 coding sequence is TGCAGTGCTAGAGATCTCAGCGGGAGGGCCCGGGGTGACGAGCAGTACTTC. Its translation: CSARDLSGRARGDEQYF.

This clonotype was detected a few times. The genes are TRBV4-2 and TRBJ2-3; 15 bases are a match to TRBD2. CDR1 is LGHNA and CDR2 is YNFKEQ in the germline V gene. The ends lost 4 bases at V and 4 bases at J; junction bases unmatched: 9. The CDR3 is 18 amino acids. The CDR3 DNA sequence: TGTGCCAGCAGCCGCCAGGGACTAGCGGGGGGAGTGGCAGATACGCAGTATTTT. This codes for CASSRQGLAGGVADTQYF.

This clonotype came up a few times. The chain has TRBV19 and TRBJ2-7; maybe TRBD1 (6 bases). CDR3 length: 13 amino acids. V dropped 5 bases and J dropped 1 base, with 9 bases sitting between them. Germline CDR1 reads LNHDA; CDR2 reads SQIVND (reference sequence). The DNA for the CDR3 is TGTGCCAGTAGTGGGGGCTGGTCCTACGAGCAGTACTTC. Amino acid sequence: CASSGGWSYEQYF.

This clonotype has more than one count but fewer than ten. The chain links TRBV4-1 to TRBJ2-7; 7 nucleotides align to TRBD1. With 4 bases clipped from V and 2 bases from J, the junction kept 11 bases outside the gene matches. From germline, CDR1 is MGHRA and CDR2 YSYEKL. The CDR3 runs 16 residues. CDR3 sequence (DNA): TGCGCCAGCAGCCCCCAACCCGGGACAGTTACCTACGAGCAGTACTTC. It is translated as CASSPQPGTVTYEQYF.

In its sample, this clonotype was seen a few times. DNA of the CDR3: TGTGCCAGCAGTGCAGTAAGACAGGAGAATGAAAAACTGTTTTTT. Translation gives CASSAVRQENEKLFF. The chain recombines TRBV6-1 with TRBJ1-4, with D possibly matching TRBD1 (6 bases). The CDR3 covers 15 residues. V shed 4 bases and J shed 5 bases, with 14 bases lying between them. Germline loops: CDR1 MNHNS, CDR2 SASEGT.

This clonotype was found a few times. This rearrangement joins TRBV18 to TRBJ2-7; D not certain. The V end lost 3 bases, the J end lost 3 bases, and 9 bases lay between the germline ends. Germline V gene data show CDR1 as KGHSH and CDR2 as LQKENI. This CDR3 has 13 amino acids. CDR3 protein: CASSPRTDYEQYF. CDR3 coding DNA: TGTGCCAGCTCACCCCGGACGGACTACGAGCAGTACTTC. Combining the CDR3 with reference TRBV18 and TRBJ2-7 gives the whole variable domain NAGVMQNPRHLVRRRGQEARLRCSPMKGHSHVYWYRQLPEEGLKFMVYLQKENIIDESGMPKERFSAEFPKEGPSILRIQQVVRGDSAAYFCASSPRTDYEQYFGPGTRLTVT.

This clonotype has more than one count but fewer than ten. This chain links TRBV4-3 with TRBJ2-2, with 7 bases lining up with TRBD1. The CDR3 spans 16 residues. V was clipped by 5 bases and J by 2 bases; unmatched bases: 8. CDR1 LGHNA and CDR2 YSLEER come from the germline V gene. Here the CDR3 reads CASSARQGANTGELFF. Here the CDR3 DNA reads TGCGCCAGCAGCGCCCGACAGGGAGCTAACACCGGGGAGCTGTTTTTT.

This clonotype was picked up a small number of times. The CDR3 sequence is CASSQDRSGGEQYF. CDR3 nucleotide sequence: TGTGCCAGCAGCCAAGATCGGAGCGGGGGTGAGCAGTACTTC. The chain employs TRBV3-1 and TRBJ2-7; 8 nucleotides match TRBD2. The CDR3 runs 14 residues. V lost 0 bases and J lost 7; bases outside the gene matches: 5. Germline V gives CDR1 LGHDT, CDR2 YNNKEL (reference sequence).

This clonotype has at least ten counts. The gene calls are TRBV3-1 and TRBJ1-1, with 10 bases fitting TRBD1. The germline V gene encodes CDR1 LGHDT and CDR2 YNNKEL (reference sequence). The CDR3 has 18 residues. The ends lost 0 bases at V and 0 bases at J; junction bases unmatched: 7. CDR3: CASSQDQKTGGMNTEAFF. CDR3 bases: TGTGCCAGCAGCCAAGATCAAAAGACAGGGGGCATGAACACTGAAGCTTTCTTT.

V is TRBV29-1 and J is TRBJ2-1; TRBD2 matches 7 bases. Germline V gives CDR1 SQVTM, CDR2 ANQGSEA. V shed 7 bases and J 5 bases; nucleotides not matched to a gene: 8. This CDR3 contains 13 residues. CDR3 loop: CSAGGYIHNEQFF. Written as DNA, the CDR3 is TGCAGCGCCGGGGGGTACATCCACAATGAGCAGTTCTTC.

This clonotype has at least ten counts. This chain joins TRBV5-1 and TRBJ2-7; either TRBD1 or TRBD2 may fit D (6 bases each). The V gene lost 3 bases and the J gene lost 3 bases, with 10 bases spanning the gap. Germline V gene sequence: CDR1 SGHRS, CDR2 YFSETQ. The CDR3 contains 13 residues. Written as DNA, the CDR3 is TGCGCCAGCAGCTACGGGGGCCTCTACGAGCAGTACTTC. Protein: CASSYGGLYEQYF.

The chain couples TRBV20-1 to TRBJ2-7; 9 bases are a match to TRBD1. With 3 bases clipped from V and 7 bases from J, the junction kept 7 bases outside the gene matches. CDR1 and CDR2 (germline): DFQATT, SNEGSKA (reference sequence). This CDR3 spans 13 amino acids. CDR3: CSARAGTGREQYF. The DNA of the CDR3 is TGCAGTGCTAGGGCCGGGACAGGGCGGGAGCAGTACTTC.

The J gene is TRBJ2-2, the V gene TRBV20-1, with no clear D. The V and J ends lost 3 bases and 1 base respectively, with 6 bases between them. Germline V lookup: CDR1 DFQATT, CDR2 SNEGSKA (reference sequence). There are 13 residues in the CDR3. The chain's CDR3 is CSASPRNTGELFF. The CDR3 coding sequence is TGCAGTGCTAGCCCCAGGAACACCGGGGAGCTGTTTTTT.

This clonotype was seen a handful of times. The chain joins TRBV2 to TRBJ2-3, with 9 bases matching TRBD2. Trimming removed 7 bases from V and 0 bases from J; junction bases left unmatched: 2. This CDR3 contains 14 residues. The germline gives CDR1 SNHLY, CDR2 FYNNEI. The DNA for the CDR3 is TGTGCCAGCAATAGCGGGGGTAGCACAGATACGCAGTATTTT. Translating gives CASNSGGSTDTQYF.

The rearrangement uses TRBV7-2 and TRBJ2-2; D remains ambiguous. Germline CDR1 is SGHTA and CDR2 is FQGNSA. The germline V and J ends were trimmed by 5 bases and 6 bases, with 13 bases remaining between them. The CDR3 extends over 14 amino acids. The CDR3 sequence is CASSHPYPSGELFF. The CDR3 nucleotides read TGTGCCAGCAGCCACCCGTACCCCTCCGGGGAGCTGTTTTTT.

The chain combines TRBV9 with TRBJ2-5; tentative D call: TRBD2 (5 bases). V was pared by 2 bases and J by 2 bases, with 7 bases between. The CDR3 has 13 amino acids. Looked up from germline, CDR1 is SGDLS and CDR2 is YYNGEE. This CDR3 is CASSVSVQETQYF. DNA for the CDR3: TGTGCCAGCAGCGTTAGCGTTCAAGAGACCCAGTACTTC. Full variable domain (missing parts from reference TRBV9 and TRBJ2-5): DSGVTQTPKHLITATGQRVTLRCSPRSGDLSVYWYQQSLDQGLQFLIQYYNGEERAKGNILERFSAQQFPDLHSELNLSSLELGDSALYFCASSVSVQETQYFGPGTRLLVL.

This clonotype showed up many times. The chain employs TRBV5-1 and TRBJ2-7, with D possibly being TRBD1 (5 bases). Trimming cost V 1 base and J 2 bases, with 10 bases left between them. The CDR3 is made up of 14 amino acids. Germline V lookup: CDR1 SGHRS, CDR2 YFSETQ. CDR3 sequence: CASSLNVGAYEQYF. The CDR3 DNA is TGCGCCAGCAGCTTGAACGTAGGGGCCTACGAGCAGTACTTC.

The CDR3 is CASSQDRTASTDTQYF. In DNA, the CDR3 is TGTGCCAGCAGCCAAGATCGGACAGCGAGCACAGATACGCAGTATTTT. The rearrangement joins TRBV14 to TRBJ2-3; possibly TRBD1 for D (6 bases). Trimming took 0 bases from V and 0 from J, leaving 10 bases between them. CDR3 length: 16 amino acids. Germline V gene lookup returns CDR1 SGHDN and CDR2 FVKESK.

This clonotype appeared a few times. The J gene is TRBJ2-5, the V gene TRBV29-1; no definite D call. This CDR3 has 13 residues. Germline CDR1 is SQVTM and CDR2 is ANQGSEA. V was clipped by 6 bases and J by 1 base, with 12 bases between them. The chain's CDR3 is CSVGRASQETQYF. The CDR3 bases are TGCAGCGTGGGTAGGGCTAGCCAAGAGACCCAGTACTTC.

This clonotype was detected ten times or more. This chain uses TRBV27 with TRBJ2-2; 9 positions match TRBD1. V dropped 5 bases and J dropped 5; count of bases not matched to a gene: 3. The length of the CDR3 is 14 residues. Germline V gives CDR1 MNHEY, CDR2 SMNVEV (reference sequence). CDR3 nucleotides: TGTGCCAGCAGTACCGGACAGGGGACCGGGGAGCTGTTTTTT. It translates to CASSTGQGTGELFF.

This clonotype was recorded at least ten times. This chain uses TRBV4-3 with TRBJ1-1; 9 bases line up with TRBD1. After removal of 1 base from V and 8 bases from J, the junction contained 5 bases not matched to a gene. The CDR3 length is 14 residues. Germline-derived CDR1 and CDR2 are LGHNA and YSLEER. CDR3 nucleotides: TGCGCCAGCAGCCAAGGGTTCGGGACAGGGGAAGCTTTCTTT. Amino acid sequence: CASSQGFGTGEAFF.

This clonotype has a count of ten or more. Written as DNA, the CDR3 is TGCGCCAGCAGCCAAGATACCGCAGTCCTGGGTGAAAAACTGTTTTTT. It yields the protein CASSQDTAVLGEKLFF. The chain combines TRBV4-3 with TRBJ1-4; D not resolved. In germline, CDR1 is LGHNA, CDR2 YSLEER. Trimming stripped 0 bases from V and 7 bases from J, with 15 bases between. The CDR3 has 16 amino acids.

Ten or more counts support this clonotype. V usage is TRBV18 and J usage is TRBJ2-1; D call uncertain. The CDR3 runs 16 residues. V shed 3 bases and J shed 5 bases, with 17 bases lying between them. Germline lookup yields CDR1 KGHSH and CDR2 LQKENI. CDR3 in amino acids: CASSPALFGSDNEQFF. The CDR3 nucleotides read TGTGCCAGCTCACCGGCTCTTTTCGGCAGCGACAATGAGCAGTTCTTC.

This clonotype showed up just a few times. CDR3 DNA sequence: TGTGCCAGCGGGTTTCAAAAAGAGACCCAGTACTTC. It codes for CASGFQKETQYF. This rearrangement joins TRBV2 to TRBJ2-5; D not certain. The germline V and J ends were trimmed by 8 bases and 3 bases, with 10 bases remaining between them. The CDR3 consists of 12 residues. Germline loops: CDR1 SNHLY, CDR2 FYNNEI.

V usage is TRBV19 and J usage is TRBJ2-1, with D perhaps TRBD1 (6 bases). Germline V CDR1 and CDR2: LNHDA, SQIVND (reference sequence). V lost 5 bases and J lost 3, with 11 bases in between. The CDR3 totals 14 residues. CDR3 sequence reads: CASSSRTDYNEQFF. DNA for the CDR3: TGTGCCAGTAGTTCACGGACAGACTACAATGAGCAGTTCTTC.